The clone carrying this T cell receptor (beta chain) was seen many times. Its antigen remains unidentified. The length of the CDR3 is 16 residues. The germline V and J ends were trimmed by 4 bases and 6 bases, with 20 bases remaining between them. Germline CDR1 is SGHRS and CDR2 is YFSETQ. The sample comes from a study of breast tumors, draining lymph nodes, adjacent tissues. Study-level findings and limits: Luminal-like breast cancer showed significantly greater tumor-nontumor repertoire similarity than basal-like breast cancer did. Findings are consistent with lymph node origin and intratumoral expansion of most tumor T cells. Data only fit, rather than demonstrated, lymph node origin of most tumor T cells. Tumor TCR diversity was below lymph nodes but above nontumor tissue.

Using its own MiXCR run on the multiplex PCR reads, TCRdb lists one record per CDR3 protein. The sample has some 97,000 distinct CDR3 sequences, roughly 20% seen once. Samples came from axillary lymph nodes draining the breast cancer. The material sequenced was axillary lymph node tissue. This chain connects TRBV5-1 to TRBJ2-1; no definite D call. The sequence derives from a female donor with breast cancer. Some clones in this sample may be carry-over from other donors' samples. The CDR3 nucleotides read TGCGCCAGCAGCCCAGCCTGGAGCCCCGAGACCAATGAGCAGTTCTTC. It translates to CASSPAWSPETNEQFF. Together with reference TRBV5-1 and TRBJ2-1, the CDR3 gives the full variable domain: KAGVTQTPRYLIKTRGQQVTLSCSPISGHRSVSWYQQTPGQGLQFLFEYFSETQRNKGNFPGRFSGRQFSNSRSEMNVSTLELGDSALYLCASSPAWSPETNEQFFGPGTRLTVL.